Following are 4 T cell receptor beta chains from one sample sequenced in a study of blood T cell repertoires in COVID-19. Here immunoSEQ multiplex PCR was the method, and the copy in TCRdb shows in-frame clones only, minus some. The sample gives hundreds of thousands of clones, approximately 86% of which show up once; over 1% is in the top ten. Sequencing was performed on peripheral blood. The receptors originated from an older man with acute or convalescent COVID-19.

This clone was seen only once. This rearrangement joins TRBV6-6 to TRBJ2-3; D perhaps matches TRBD2 (6 bases). The V end lost 5 bases, the J end lost 9 bases, and 18 bases lay between the germline ends. The germline CDR1 and CDR2 sequences are MNHNY and SVGAGI (reference sequence). The CDR3 totals 14 residues. This CDR3 is CASSRAGLESTQYF. CDR3 DNA sequence: TGTGCCAGCAGTAGGGCGGGACTGGAATCAACGCAGTATTTT.

The chain links TRBV7-6 to TRBJ2-7; TRBD2 matches 8 bases. Unmatched junction bases numbered 14, after V lost 1 base and J lost 6 bases. Germline V gene lookup returns CDR1 SGHVS and CDR2 FNYEAQ. CDR3 length: 17 amino acids. CDR3 residues: CASSLGGTGTRVGEQYF. In DNA, the CDR3 is TGTGCCAGCAGCTTAGGGGGGACCGGGACTAGAGTGGGCGAGCAGTACTTC.

The rearrangement links TRBV7-2 to TRBJ2-5; 9 positions match TRBD1. Germline CDR1 and CDR2: SGHTA and FQGNSA. V gave up 5 bases and J gave up 5 bases; unmatched junction bases: 3. The CDR3 sequence is 13 residues long. As DNA, the CDR3 is TGTGCCAGCAGCATGGACAGGGGTGAGACCCAGTACTTC. Translated: CASSMDRGETQYF.

This clone came up once. The chain is built from TRBV5-4 and TRBJ2-7; 8 positions match TRBD1. J gave up 1 base and V 3 bases, and 6 bases lay outside the gene matches. This CDR3 has 15 residues. CDR1 and CDR2 (germline): SGHNT, YYREEE (reference sequence). The CDR3 bases are TGTGCCAGCAGCTCACCGGGACAGGCTTCCTACGAGCAGTACTTC. Encoded protein: CASSSPGQASYEQYF.